The T cell receptor (beta chain) under discussion was sequenced for a study of blood T cells in healthy people across ages. The CDR3 contains 12 residues. V gave up 3 bases and J gave up 8 bases, with 9 bases separating them. The germline gives CDR1 SGDLS, CDR2 YYNGEE. Next came a second PCR, run for 7 to 11 cycles, which used a sample-barcoded 5' primer along with a J-beta primer mix. MiXCR, run by TCRdb on the 5' RACE reads, gives a single entry per CDR3 protein. The table has roughly 1.5 million distinct CDR3 sequences, approximately 43% seen once. This clonotype has a handful of counts. The sequencing sample was made of blood. The gene calls are TRBV9 and TRBJ2-1; D gene uncertain. The sequence was collected from a woman younger than 30 in good health. CDR3: CASSAESDEQFF. The CDR3 DNA is TGTGCCAGCAGCGCAGAGTCGGATGAGCAGTTCTTC.